One and the same sample provided the 18 T cell receptor beta chains below, sequenced in a study of blood T cell repertoires in COVID-19. The table came from immunoSEQ multiplex PCR; TCRdb's copy has only in-frame clones and leaves some out. The table shows over 200,000 clones, with 88% occurring only once. Material: peripheral blood. These receptors were obtained from a woman aged 60-75 years with acute or convalescent COVID-19.

The chain couples TRBV6-5 to TRBJ1-5, with a possible D match to TRBD1 (6 bases). The ends were cut back, 10 bases at V and 0 bases at J, with 16 bases in the middle. The CDR3 sequence is 15 residues long. Per germline, CDR1 MNHEY and CDR2 SVGAGI. CDR3 residues: CATAGDNHSNQPQHF. The DNA of the CDR3 is TGTGCCACCGCCGGGGACAATCATAGCAATCAGCCCCAGCATTTT.

The V and J genes are TRBV6-6 and TRBJ2-1; D remains unclear. Trimming took off 8 bases at V and 0 bases at J, with 5 bases between the two ends. The CDR3 extends over 12 amino acids. Germline CDR1 MNHNY, CDR2 SVGAGI (reference sequence). CDR3 in amino acids: CASGLSYNEQFF. The CDR3 DNA is TGTGCCAGCGGGCTCTCCTACAATGAGCAGTTCTTC.

The table lists this clone with a count of one. This chain connects TRBV7-3 to TRBJ1-1; tentatively, D is TRBD1 (5 bases). V lost 1 base to trimming and J lost 5 bases, with 20 bases between them. CDR3 length: 17 residues. CDR1 and CDR2 (germline): SGHTA, FQGTGA. CDR3 in amino acids: CASSLNPNLGGRTEAFF. In nucleotides, the CDR3 is TGTGCCAGCAGCTTAAACCCCAATTTGGGGGGTAGGACTGAAGCTTTCTTT.

This chain links TRBV5-6 with TRBJ1-3; TRBD1 agrees at 7 bases. Germline CDR1 is SGHDT and CDR2 is YYEEEE. CDR3 length: 15 amino acids. The V and J ends lost 1 base and 3 bases, in that order; junction bases with no gene match: 4. Here the CDR3 reads CASSLRQGGGNTIYF. CDR3 in DNA: TGTGCCAGCAGCTTGAGACAGGGTGGTGGAAACACCATATATTTT.

This clone appeared a single time. The V gene is TRBV6-5, the J gene TRBJ2-3, with 7 positions matching TRBD2. V dropped 7 bases and J dropped 3; count of bases not matched to a gene: 7. The length of the CDR3 is 14 residues. Germline V CDR1 and CDR2: MNHEY, SVGAGI. CDR3 region: CASNTGGRTDTQYF. The DNA of the CDR3 is TGTGCCAGCAACACCGGGGGGAGGACAGATACGCAGTATTTT.

The chain uses TRBV18 and TRBJ1-4; D perhaps matches TRBD1 (5 bases). The CDR3 spans 16 residues. Trimming pared 4 bases from V and 0 bases from J, leaving 12 bases between. Germline V CDR1 and CDR2: KGHSH, LQKENI. In nucleotides, the CDR3 is TGTGCCAGCTCACTGGGGCAGGCCGCAACTAATGAAAAACTGTTTTTT. Its translation is CASSLGQAATNEKLFF.

The genes are TRBV11-2 and TRBJ2-2; D is unresolved. This CDR3 contains 14 residues. V was cut by 2 bases and J by 1 base, with 5 bases left in between. Per germline, CDR1 SGHAT and CDR2 FQNNGV. CDR3 sequence (DNA): TGTGCCAGCAGCTTAAGAGAGAACACCGGGGAGCTGTTTTTT. Encoded protein: CASSLRENTGELFF.

The J gene is TRBJ2-7, the V gene TRBV27; a possible D gene is TRBD1 (6 bases). V was clipped by 4 bases and J by 4 bases, with 17 bases between them. This CDR3 is 15 amino acids long. The germline CDR1 and CDR2 sequences are MNHEY and SMNVEV (reference sequence). The CDR3 nucleotides are TGTGCCAGCAGTTGGGGGAACAGGGTTTCTTACGAGCAGTACTTC. This encodes CASSWGNRVSYEQYF.

This chain connects TRBV10-2 to TRBJ2-1, with 9 bases aligning to TRBD2. J was trimmed by 7 bases and V by 6 bases; bases with no gene match: 4. The germline V gene encodes CDR1 WSHSY and CDR2 SAAADI. This CDR3 has 13 amino acids. The CDR3 nucleotides are TGCGCCAGCAGGCTAGCGGGAACGAATGAGCAGTTCTTC. Amino acids: CASRLAGTNEQFF.

The chain combines TRBV19 with TRBJ1-5; D unclear. The V and J ends lost 6 bases and 0 bases respectively, with 9 bases between them. This CDR3 is 14 amino acids long. Germline values: CDR1 LNHDA, CDR2 SQIVND (reference sequence). DNA of the CDR3: TGTGCCAGTAGCAGCAGCGATAGCAATCAGCCCCAGCATTTT. Translated: CASSSSDSNQPQHF.

The gene calls are TRBV28 and TRBJ2-2; D unclear. Trimming took off 3 bases at V and 13 bases at J, with 12 bases between the two ends. Germline values: CDR1 MDHEN, CDR2 SYDVKM. CDR3 length equals 12 residues. The CDR3, as DNA: TGTGCCAGCAGTTTCAGCCTCGCTAGGCTGTTTTTT. This sequence encodes CASSFSLARLFF.

This sequence joins TRBV10-2 and TRBJ2-3, with 8 nucleotides matching TRBD2. Losses at the gene ends were 3 bases for V and 0 bases for J; bases not matched to a gene: 5. CDR3 size: 16 residues. The V gene's germline CDR1 is WSHSY and CDR2 SAAADI. CDR3 protein: CASSDLAGPSTDTQYF. The CDR3 DNA follows: TGCGCCAGCAGTGATTTAGCGGGACCTAGCACAGATACGCAGTATTTT.

This chain uses TRBV7-3 with TRBJ2-3, with D possibly matching TRBD1 (6 bases). V lost 5 bases and J 4 bases, leaving 19 bases between the germline ends. Germline V gene sequence: CDR1 SGHTA, CDR2 FQGTGA. CDR3 size: 16 residues. CDR3 residues: CASSPQGPLRADTQYF. In DNA form, the CDR3 reads TGTGCCAGCAGCCCACAGGGTCCCCTTAGGGCAGATACGCAGTATTTT. The whole variable domain, remainder taken from reference TRBV7-3 and TRBJ2-3, is GAGVSQTPSNKVTEKGKYVELRCDPISGHTALYWYRQSLGQGPEFLIYFQGTGAADDSGLPNDRFFAVRPEGSVSTLKIQRTERGDSAVYLCASSPQGPLRADTQYFGPGTRLTVL.

The gene calls are TRBV7-2 and TRBJ2-3, with D unresolved. Germline CDR1 is SGHTA and CDR2 is FQGNSA. V lost 0 bases and J lost 11, with 6 bases in between. The CDR3 totals 11 residues. DNA of the CDR3: TGTGCCAGCAGCTTAGCGGGCGTGCAGTATTTT. The encoded protein is CASSLAGVQYF.

The V and J genes are TRBV5-1 and TRBJ2-4; D not certain. Between the trimmed V and J ends, which lost 4 bases and 2 bases, there was a span of 10 bases. The germline gives CDR1 SGHRS, CDR2 YFSETQ. The CDR3 contains 14 residues. The CDR3 loop is CASSAGTTKNIQYF. The DNA of the CDR3 is TGCGCCAGCAGCGCCGGAACTACCAAAAACATTCAGTACTTC.

The V gene is TRBV19, the J gene TRBJ2-6; D unresolved. V lost 7 bases, J lost 0 bases, and 10 bases lay in between. This CDR3 is 15 amino acids long. CDR1 and CDR2 (germline): LNHDA, SQIVND (reference sequence). CDR3 protein: CASTTAGSGANVLTF. CDR3 bases: TGTGCCAGTACTACCGCTGGCTCTGGGGCCAACGTCCTGACTTTC. The full variable domain, in which reference TRBV19 and TRBJ2-6 provide the parts outside the CDR3, is DGGITQSPKYLFRKEGQNVTLSCEQNLNHDAMYWYRQDPGQGLRLIYYSQIVNDFQKGDIAEGYSVSREKKESFPLTVTSAQKNPTAFYLCASTTAGSGANVLTFGAGSRLTVL.

This chain links TRBV28 with TRBJ1-6; D ambiguous. CDR1 and CDR2 from the germline V gene are MDHEN and SYDVKM. The CDR3 contains 15 residues. V was shortened by 3 bases and J by 7 bases, with 13 bases between the two germline ends. The CDR3: CASSFGRRGNSPLHF. The CDR3 bases are TGTGCCAGCAGTTTCGGGAGACGGGGAAATTCACCCCTCCACTTT.

In this sample, this clone turned up once. This rearrangement joins TRBV19 to TRBJ1-5, with TRBD1 matching 7 bases. J lost 3 bases, V lost 5 bases, and 4 bases had no gene match. This CDR3 is 14 amino acids long. Germline V gene data show CDR1 as LNHDA and CDR2 as SQIVND (reference sequence). The CDR3 is CASSSTGLNQPQHF. CDR3 DNA sequence: TGTGCCAGTAGTTCGACAGGGCTCAATCAGCCCCAGCATTTT. Complete variable domain (other parts from reference TRBV19 and TRBJ1-5): DGGITQSPKYLFRKEGQNVTLSCEQNLNHDAMYWYRQDPGQGLRLIYYSQIVNDFQKGDIAEGYSVSREKKESFPLTVTSAQKNPTAFYLCASSSTGLNQPQHFGDGTRLSIL.